Shown below are 5 T cell receptor beta chains from a single sample sequenced in a study of blood T cell repertoires in COVID-19. TCRdb's table, derived via immunoSEQ multiplex PCR, lists solely in-frame clones and lacks some. The sample includes about 140,000 clones, roughly 90% of them seen just once. Sample: peripheral blood. The receptors shown here come from a human donor with COVID-19, enrolled during active disease. The donor label of this sample is uncertain.

This clone was recorded once. This chain joins TRBV5-4 and TRBJ2-5, with 11 bases that match TRBD1. Germline CDR1 is SGHNT and CDR2 is YYREEE (reference sequence). J gave up 7 bases and V 5 bases, and 7 bases lay outside the gene matches. This CDR3 has 14 amino acids. The CDR3: CASRTRTGGSTQYF. The CDR3 DNA reads as TGTGCCAGCAGGACGAGGACAGGGGGCTCGACCCAGTACTTC.

The chain links TRBV6-1 to TRBJ2-5; possible D gene TRBD1, 5 bases. The CDR3 contains 14 residues. The germline V gene encodes CDR1 MNHNS and CDR2 SASEGT. V was clipped by 0 bases and J by 9 bases, with 14 bases between them. The CDR3 reads CASSEALQAAAQYF. Written as DNA, the CDR3 is TGTGCCAGCAGTGAAGCGCTACAGGCCGCTGCCCAGTACTTC.

This clone was picked up one time. This chain joins TRBV5-1 and TRBJ2-1, with a tentative D call TRBD2 (6 bases). There are 16 residues in the CDR3. Germline V gene lookup returns CDR1 SGHRS and CDR2 YFSETQ. Trimming stripped 4 bases from V and 8 bases from J, with 22 bases between. CDR3 bases: TGCGCCAGCAGCCAAAGCTCTCTGTCTAGCGTCGATGAGCAGTTCTTC. Translating gives CASSQSSLSSVDEQFF.

The chain carries TRBV29-1 and TRBJ1-1; D is perhaps TRBD1 (5 bases). The CDR3 loop spans 13 amino acids. CDR1 SQVTM and CDR2 ANQGSEA come from the germline V gene. V was pared by 6 bases and J by 1 base, with 12 bases between. CDR3 in amino acids: CSVGEGWNTEAFF. The CDR3, as DNA: TGCAGCGTCGGGGAGGGGTGGAACACTGAAGCTTTCTTT.

Remarks on this clone: The junction and the germline gene differ at one end; a read error may be behind it. The gene calls are TRBV5-1 and TRBJ2-3; D possibly corresponds to TRBD2 (7 bases). CDR1 is SGHRS and CDR2 is YFSETQ in the germline V gene. The CDR3 is made up of 13 amino acids. CDR3 amino acids: CGRGRSSTDTQYF. CDR3 nucleotides: TGTGGGCGGGGGCGATCTAGCACAGATACGCAGTATTTT. The whole variable domain, remainder taken from reference TRBV5-1 and TRBJ2-3, is KAGVTQTPRYLIKTRGQQVTLSCSPISGHRSVSWYQQTPGQGLQFLFEYFSETQRNKGNFPGRFSGRQFSNSRSEMNVSTLELGDSALYLCGRGRSSTDTQYFGPGTRLTVL.